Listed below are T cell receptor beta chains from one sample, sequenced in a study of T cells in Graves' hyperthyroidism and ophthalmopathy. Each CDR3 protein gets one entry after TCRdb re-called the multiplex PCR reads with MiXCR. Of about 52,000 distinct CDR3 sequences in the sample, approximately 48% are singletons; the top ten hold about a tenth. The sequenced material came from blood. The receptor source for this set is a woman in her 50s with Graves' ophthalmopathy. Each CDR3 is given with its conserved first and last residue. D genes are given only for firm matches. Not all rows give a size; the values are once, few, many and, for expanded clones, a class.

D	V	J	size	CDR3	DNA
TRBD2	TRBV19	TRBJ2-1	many	CASSIDVSGRDLIDNEQFF	TGTGCCAGTAGTATAGATGTAAGCGGGAGGGACCTGATAGACAATGAGCAGTTCTTC
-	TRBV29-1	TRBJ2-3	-	CNVGSATQYF	TGCAACGTGGGATCAGCTACGCAGTATTTT
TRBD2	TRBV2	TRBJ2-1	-	CASSRTSGPNEQFF	TGTGCCAGCAGCCGCACTAGCGGGCCCAATGAGCAGTTCTTC
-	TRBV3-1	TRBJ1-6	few	CASSQGTSSYNSPLHF	TGTGCCAGCAGCCAAGGTACGAGCTCCTATAATTCACCCCTCCACTTT
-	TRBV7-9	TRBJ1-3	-	CASSLVRREDTIYF	TGTGCCAGCAGCTTAGTCCGGCGGGAAGACACCATATATTTT
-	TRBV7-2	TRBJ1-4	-	CASSLTFSGTGKLFF	TGTGCCAGCAGCCTAACATTCAGCGGGACGGGAAAACTGTTTTTT
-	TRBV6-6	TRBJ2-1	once	CASSYEAGEQFF	TGTGCCAGCAGTTACGAGGCGGGAGAGCAGTTCTTC
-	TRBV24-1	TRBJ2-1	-	CATSARGGSRHNEQFF	TGTGCCACCAGTGCTAGGGGGGGTAGTAGGCACAATGAGCAGTTCTTC
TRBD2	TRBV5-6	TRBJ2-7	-	CASSSLAGGEQYF	TGTGCCAGCAGCTCTCTAGCGGGGGGGGAGCAGTACTTC
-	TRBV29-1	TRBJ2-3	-	CSESAGPSSTDTQYF	TGCAGCGAATCCGCGGGTCCGTCTAGCACAGATACGCAGTATTTT
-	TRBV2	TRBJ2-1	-	CASSEEVRNNEQFF	TGTGCCAGCAGTGAGGAGGTGCGAAACAATGAGCAGTTCTTC
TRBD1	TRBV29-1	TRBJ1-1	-	CSSGGGNTEAFF	TGCAGCTCAGGGGGGGGGAACACTGAAGCTTTCTTT
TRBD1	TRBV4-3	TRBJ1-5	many	CASSQEGGSNQPQHF	TGCGCCAGCAGCCAAGAAGGGGGCAGCAATCAGCCCCAGCATTTT
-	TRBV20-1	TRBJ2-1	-	CSARDPAGKYNEQFF	TGCAGTGCTAGAGATCCGGCAGGGAAGTACAATGAGCAGTTCTTC
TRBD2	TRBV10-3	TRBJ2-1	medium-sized	CAISSGSWYNEQFF	TGTGCCATCAGTAGCGGGAGTTGGTACAATGAGCAGTTCTTC
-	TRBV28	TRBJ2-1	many	CASGGPLYNEQFF	TGTGCCAGCGGGGGGCCTCTCTACAATGAGCAGTTCTTC
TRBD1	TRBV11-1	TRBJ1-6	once	CASSPGQGPTYNSPLHF	TGTGCCAGCAGCCCTGGACAGGGGCCCACCTATAATTCACCCCTCCACTTT
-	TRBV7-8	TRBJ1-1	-	CASSFYICSARDPSINTEAFF	-
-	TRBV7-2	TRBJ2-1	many	CASSHSGHEQFF	TGTGCCAGCAGTCATAGCGGACATGAGCAGTTCTTC
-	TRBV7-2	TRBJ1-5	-	CASPELNQPQHF	TGTGCCAGTCCGGAACTCAATCAGCCCCAGCATTTT
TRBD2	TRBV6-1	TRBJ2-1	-	CASSKLAGEEGNEQFF	TGTGCCAGCAGTAAACTAGCGGGAGAGGAGGGCAATGAGCAGTTCTTC
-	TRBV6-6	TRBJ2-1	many	CASSYVDSYNEQFF	TGTGCCAGCAGTTACGTAGACAGTTACAATGAGCAGTTCTTC
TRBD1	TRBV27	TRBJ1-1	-	CASSSIGSGTGASREAFF	TGTGCCAGCAGTTCCATCGGTAGCGGGACAGGGGCTTCAAGAGAAGCTTTCTTT
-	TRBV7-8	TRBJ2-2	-	CASSLRGYGGVYTGELFF	TGTGCCAGCAGCTTAAGGGGTTATGGAGGCGTGTACACCGGGGAGCTGTTTTTT
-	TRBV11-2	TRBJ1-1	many	CASSIGGGLNTEAFF	TGTGCCAGCAGTATCGGAGGGGGGTTGAACACTGAAGCTTTCTTT
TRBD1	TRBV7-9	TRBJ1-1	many	CASSLPEDRVRGTEAFF	TGTGCCAGCAGCTTACCTGAGGACAGGGTTAGAGGCACTGAAGCTTTCTTT
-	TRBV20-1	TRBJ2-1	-	CSASGGGGYNEQFF	TGCAGTGCTAGTGGGGGAGGGGGTTACAATGAGCAGTTCTTC
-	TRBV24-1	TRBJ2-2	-	CAASSLTGNTGELFF	TGTGCCGCCAGCAGCCTGACAGGGAACACCGGGGAGCTGTTTTTT
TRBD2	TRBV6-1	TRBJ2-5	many	CASSVLGLAEFQETQYF	TGTGCCAGCAGTGTCCTTGGACTAGCGGAGTTCCAAGAGACCCAGTACTTC
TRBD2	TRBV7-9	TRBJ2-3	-	CASSLYFWGLAGGQDTQYF	TGTGCCAGCAGCTTATATTTTTGGGGACTAGCGGGGGGGCAGGATACGCAGTATTTT
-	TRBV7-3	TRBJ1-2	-	CASSLGANYGYAF	TGCGCCAGCAGCTTAGGGGCTAACTATGGCTACGCCTTC
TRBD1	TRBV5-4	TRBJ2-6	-	CASSPGTGDYVLTF	TGTGCCAGCAGCCCCGGGACAGGGGACTACGTCCTGACTTTC
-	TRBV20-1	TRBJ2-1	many	CSAALGVEQFF	TGCAGTGCCGCGCTAGGGGTTGAGCAGTTCTTC
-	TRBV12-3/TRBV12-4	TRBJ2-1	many	CASSQQHNEQFF	TGTGCCAGCTCTCAGCAACACAATGAGCAGTTCTTC